This TCR beta chain stems from a study of cytomegalovirus exposure and HLA in healthy donors. The CDR3 runs 12 residues. CDR1 and CDR2 (germline): LNHDA, SQIVND (reference sequence). After removal of 6 bases from V and 7 bases from J, the junction contained 4 bases not matched to a gene. In the case of this clone: The antigen is unknown.

PCR was performed using 60 Vbeta and 13 Jbeta primers. Profiling relied on immunoSEQ multiplex PCR, and the TCRdb table lists in-frame clones only, not all of them. This table has approximately 180,000 clones, more than 80% appearing once. Notes on the study in general: The only immune exposure information that was available was CMV serostatus.

The sequence was obtained from a woman aged 18-29 years in good health and CMV-seropositive. The J gene is TRBJ1-1, the V gene TRBV19, with 8 nucleotides matching TRBD1. Input material: PBMCs. CDR3 sequence reads: CASRFGTGEAFF. The CDR3 nucleotides are TGTGCCAGTAGATTCGGGACAGGTGAAGCTTTCTTT.